Listed below are T cell receptor beta chains from one sample, sequenced in a study of T cell responses to AZD1222 COVID-19 vaccine. The repertoire was sequenced with immunoSEQ multiplex PCR; TCRdb's copy has only in-frame clones and lacks some. The top ten hold approximately 7% of the sample, which has 130,000 or so clones, approximately 94% seen once. Sequencing used peripheral blood, obtained on day 0 of AZD1222 vaccination. These receptors all come from an adult in good health. CDR3s include the opening cysteine and the closing phenylalanine or tryptophan. The D gene is left open where the match is weak. The size of a clone is reported for some rows only, either as once, few or many, or as a class for expanded clones.

V gene,clone size,J gene,D gene,CDR3 length,CDR3 DNA,CDR3 protein
TRBV7-3,NA,TRBJ2-1,NA,14,TGTGCCAGCAGCCCCCCAAACTCCTACAATGAGCAGTTCTTC,CASSPPNSYNEQFF
TRBV7-2,NA,TRBJ2-5,TRBD1,15,TGTGCCAGCAGCCTTCGGGACAGTCCTCGGGAGACCCAGTACTTC,CASSLRDSPRETQYF
TRBV4-1,NA,TRBJ2-1,TRBD2,18,TGCGCCAGCAGCCAACCTGTCAAGCGGGAGGGCCCGTACAATGAGCAGTTCTTC,CASSQPVKREGPYNEQFF
TRBV7-6,NA,TRBJ1-3,TRBD1,15,TGTGCCAGCAGCTTAGGGGGACAGTCTGGAAACACCATATATTTT,CASSLGGQSGNTIYF
TRBV25-1,NA,TRBJ2-3,NA,10,TGTGCCAGTGCGCTCGATACGCAGTATTTT,CASALDTQYF
TRBV5-6,NA,TRBJ2-7,NA,14,TGTGCCAGCAACCTACAGGGATACTCCTACGAGCAGTACTTC,CASNLQGYSYEQYF
TRBV10-1,NA,TRBJ1-5,NA,14,TGCGCCAGCAGTGGGGGGCAGTTGGGGCAGCCCCAGCATTTT,CASSGGQLGQPQHF
TRBV6-6,once,TRBJ2-1,TRBD2,15,TGTGCCAGCAGTCCTAGCGGAAGCTCCTACAATGAGCAGTTCTTC,CASSPSGSSYNEQFF
TRBV15,once,TRBJ1-4,TRBD1,12,TGTGCCACCAGCAGAGCACAGGGGCTTCTGTTTTTT,CATSRAQGLLFF
TRBV3-1/TRBV3-2,NA,TRBJ2-5,NA,16,TGTGCCAGCAGCCAATGGCGGGCAGGGGGGAAAGAGACCCAGTACTTC,CASSQWRAGGKETQYF
TRBV7-9,NA,TRBJ1-1,NA,12,TGTGCCAGCAGCTCCAGGGTGACTGAAGCTTTCTTT,CASSSRVTEAFF
TRBV5-5,NA,TRBJ2-5,TRBD1,16,TGTGCCAGCAGCGCCAACCCGGGACAGGGGTCGGAGACCCAGTACTTC,CASSANPGQGSETQYF
TRBV7-2,once,TRBJ1-3,TRBD1,15,TGTGCCAGCAGCTTAGACAGGGGTACTGGAAACACCATATATTTT,CASSLDRGTGNTIYF
TRBV28,NA,TRBJ2-3,TRBD2,19,TGTGCCAGCAGTTTCCCCTCTTCCGGGACTAGCGGCTCCACAGATACGCAGTATTTT,CASSFPSSGTSGSTDTQYF
TRBV6-5,NA,TRBJ2-5,TRBD2,12,TGTGCTACTAGCGGGGTAGAAGAGACCCAGTACTTC,CATSGVEETQYF
TRBV9,NA,TRBJ1-5,NA,13,TGTGCCAGCAGCGTAGCCCCGAGGCAGCCCCAGCATTTT,CASSVAPRQPQHF
TRBV19,NA,TRBJ2-1,TRBD2,15,TGTGCCAGTAGTATGGGGCAGGGACTATACAATGAGCAGTTCTTC,CASSMGQGLYNEQFF
TRBV18,NA,TRBJ2-7,NA,16,TGTGCCAGCTCTCAATCACGGGGCAGATTCGAATACGAGCAGTACTTC,CASSQSRGRFEYEQYF
TRBV15,NA,TRBJ2-1,NA,12,TGTGCCACCAGCAGAGAGGGCTACCTACGGTTCTTC,CATSREGYLRFF
TRBV10-3,NA,TRBJ2-3,NA,15,TGTGCCATCAGTGAGTCGGTTAGCATCACAGATACGCAGTATTTT,CAISESVSITDTQYF
TRBV24-1,NA,TRBJ2-7,NA,13,TGTGCCACCAGTGATTGGGCCAACTACGAGCAGTACTTC,CATSDWANYEQYF
TRBV9,NA,TRBJ1-5,TRBD1,15,TGTGCCAGCAGCGTAGGACAGGGGTTTTATCAGCCCCAGCATTTT,CASSVGQGFYQPQHF
TRBV30,NA,TRBJ2-7,NA,12,TGTGCCTGGAGTGTACTACGGTACGAGCAGTACTTC,CAWSVLRYEQYF
TRBV6-5,NA,TRBJ2-1,NA,12,TGTGCCAGCAGAGGAGGGTCGGGTGAGCAGTTCTTC,CASRGGSGEQFF
TRBV5-4,NA,TRBJ2-7,NA,13,TGTGCCAGCAGCTTTGGCAGAACGGCCGAGCAGTACTTC,CASSFGRTAEQYF